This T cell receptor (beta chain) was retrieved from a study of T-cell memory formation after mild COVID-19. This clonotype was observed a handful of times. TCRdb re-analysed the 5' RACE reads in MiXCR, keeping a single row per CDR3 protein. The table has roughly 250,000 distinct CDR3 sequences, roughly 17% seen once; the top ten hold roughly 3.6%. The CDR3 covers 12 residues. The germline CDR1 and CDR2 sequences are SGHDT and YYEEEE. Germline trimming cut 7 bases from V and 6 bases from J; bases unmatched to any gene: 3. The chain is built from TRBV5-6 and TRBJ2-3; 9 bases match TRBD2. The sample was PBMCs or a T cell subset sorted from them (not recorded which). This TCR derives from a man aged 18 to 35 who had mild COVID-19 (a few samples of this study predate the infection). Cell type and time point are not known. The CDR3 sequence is CASGLASDTQYF. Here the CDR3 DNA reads TGTGCCAGCGGACTAGCGTCGGATACGCAGTATTTT.